A selection of T cell receptor beta chains follows, all from one sample in a study of blood T cells in healthy people across ages. A single record per CDR3 protein comes from TCRdb applying MiXCR to the 5' RACE reads. Of around 1,800,000 distinct CDR3 sequences listed, about two fifths are singletons. The sample consisted of blood. The receptors originated from a human donor in good health. CDR3s include the opening cysteine and the closing phenylalanine or tryptophan. Each record gives: CDR3 protein, CDR3 DNA, J gene, V gene, clone size, D gene. The D gene is left open where the match is weak. Only some rows state a clone size, as once, few, many or a class for expanded clones.

CDR3aa: CAISESGDPQYF
CDR3nt: TGTGCCATCAGTGAGTCGGGGGACCCTCAGTACTTC
j_gene: TRBJ2-5
v_gene: TRBV10-3
abundance: few
d_gene: NA

CDR3aa: CASSAMIRDTVNSPLHF
CDR3nt: TGTGCCAGCAGCGCTATGATCCGGGACACTGTTAATTCACCCCTCCACTTT
j_gene: TRBJ1-6
v_gene: TRBV7-3
abundance: once
d_gene: NA

CDR3aa: CASSYRMGGTDTQYF
CDR3nt: TGTGCCAGCAGTTACCGAATGGGAGGCACAGATACGCAGTATTTT
j_gene: TRBJ2-3
v_gene: TRBV6-6
abundance: NA
d_gene: NA

CDR3aa: CAIRPGGNTEAFF
CDR3nt: TGTGCCATCAGGCCAGGGGGGAACACTGAAGCTTTCTTT
j_gene: TRBJ1-1
v_gene: TRBV10-3
abundance: few
d_gene: TRBD1

CDR3aa: CASKGGTEAFF
CDR3nt: TGTGCCAGTAAAGGGGGAACTGAAGCTTTCTTT
j_gene: TRBJ1-1
v_gene: TRBV6-5
abundance: few
d_gene: NA

CDR3aa: CASSQMTGANTEAFF
CDR3nt: TGCGCCAGCAGCCAAATGACAGGGGCGAACACTGAAGCTTTCTTT
j_gene: TRBJ1-1
v_gene: TRBV4-1
abundance: few
d_gene: TRBD1

CDR3aa: CATSDYSDRAKNIQYF
CDR3nt: TGTGCCACCAGTGACTATTCCGACAGGGCCAAAAACATTCAGTACTTC
j_gene: TRBJ2-4
v_gene: TRBV24-1
abundance: few
d_gene: NA

CDR3aa: CASRDGQGSEKLFF
CDR3nt: TGTGCCAGCAGGGACGGACAGGGGAGTGAAAAACTGTTTTTT
j_gene: TRBJ1-4
v_gene: TRBV2
abundance: NA
d_gene: TRBD1

CDR3aa: CSVNPIREFYGYTF
CDR3nt: TGCAGCGTTAACCCCATTAGAGAGTTCTATGGCTACACCTTC
j_gene: TRBJ1-2
v_gene: TRBV29-1
abundance: few
d_gene: NA

CDR3aa: CSARKDLAEAFF
CDR3nt: TGCAGTGCTAGGAAGGACCTCGCTGAAGCTTTCTTT
j_gene: TRBJ1-1
v_gene: TRBV20-1
abundance: NA
d_gene: NA

CDR3aa: CASSFEGEEAQYF
CDR3nt: TGCGCCAGCAGCTTCGAGGGTGAAGAGGCCCAGTACTTC
j_gene: TRBJ2-5
v_gene: TRBV5-1
abundance: once
d_gene: NA

CDR3aa: CSAGSGGDSETQYF
CDR3nt: TGCAGTGCTGGTAGCGGGGGGGATTCAGAGACCCAGTACTTC
j_gene: TRBJ2-5
v_gene: TRBV20-1
abundance: few
d_gene: TRBD2

CDR3aa: CASSGVGDPYGYTF
CDR3nt: TGTGCCAGCAGTGGGGTTGGGGACCCCTATGGCTACACCTTC
j_gene: TRBJ1-2
v_gene: TRBV2
abundance: few
d_gene: NA

CDR3aa: CASSAHPWGEDEQFF
CDR3nt: TGTGCCAGCAGCGCCCATCCATGGGGGGAGGATGAGCAGTTCTTC
j_gene: TRBJ2-1
v_gene: TRBV28
abundance: NA
d_gene: NA

CDR3aa: CASSFLTGLTGETQYF
CDR3nt: TGTGCCAGCAGCTTCCTGACAGGGTTGACGGGGGAGACCCAGTACTTC
j_gene: TRBJ2-5
v_gene: TRBV7-8
abundance: NA
d_gene: TRBD1

CDR3aa: CASSFIGGNYGYTF
CDR3nt: TGTGCCAGCAGTTTCATAGGGGGCAACTATGGCTACACCTTC
j_gene: TRBJ1-2
v_gene: TRBV27
abundance: few
d_gene: TRBD1

CDR3aa: CASSVTGSYNEQFF
CDR3nt: TGTGCCAGCAGTGTCACGGGGTCCTACAATGAGCAGTTCTTC
j_gene: TRBJ2-1
v_gene: TRBV6-1
abundance: few
d_gene: NA

CDR3aa: CAISESFSNNEQFF
CDR3nt: TGTGCCATCAGTGAGTCTTTTAGCAACAATGAGCAGTTCTTC
j_gene: TRBJ2-1
v_gene: TRBV10-3
abundance: NA
d_gene: NA

CDR3aa: CASSTTGTSNQPQHF
CDR3nt: TGTGCCAGCAGCACGACGGGGACTAGCAATCAGCCCCAGCATTTT
j_gene: TRBJ1-5
v_gene: TRBV7-9
abundance: few
d_gene: NA

CDR3aa: CSASYWETETQFF
CDR3nt: TGCAGTGCTAGTTATTGGGAGACAGAGACCCAGTTCTTC
j_gene: TRBJ2-1
v_gene: TRBV20-1
abundance: few
d_gene: NA

CDR3aa: CASSLGDRPQEQYF
CDR3nt: TGTGCCAGCAGCTTAGGCGACAGGCCTCAAGAGCAGTACTTC
j_gene: TRBJ2-7
v_gene: TRBV7-9
abundance: NA
d_gene: NA

CDR3aa: CASSLNSRTYEQYF
CDR3nt: TGCGCCAGCAGCTTGAACAGCCGAACCTACGAGCAGTACTTC
j_gene: TRBJ2-7
v_gene: TRBV5-1
abundance: NA
d_gene: NA

CDR3aa: CASSEFGEPGEQYF
CDR3nt: TGTGCCAGCAGTGAATTCGGAGAGCCTGGGGAGCAGTACTTC
j_gene: TRBJ2-7
v_gene: TRBV25-1
abundance: NA
d_gene: NA

CDR3aa: CSVGTGPTNEQFF
CDR3nt: TGCAGCGTTGGGACCGGGCCAACCAATGAGCAGTTCTTC
j_gene: TRBJ2-1
v_gene: TRBV29-1
abundance: NA
d_gene: NA

CDR3aa: CASSLYDRVGYTF
CDR3nt: TGTGCCAGCAGTTTATATGACAGGGTGGGCTACACCTTC
j_gene: TRBJ1-2
v_gene: TRBV28
abundance: NA
d_gene: TRBD1

CDR3aa: CASSSPGPQETQYF
CDR3nt: TGTGCCAGCAGCTCCCCGGGACCTCAAGAGACCCAGTACTTC
j_gene: TRBJ2-5
v_gene: TRBV7-2
abundance: many
d_gene: NA

CDR3aa: CASSAHQGIGEQFF
CDR3nt: TGTGCCAGCTCAGCACACCAGGGGATCGGGGAGCAGTTCTTC
j_gene: TRBJ2-1
v_gene: TRBV18
abundance: many
d_gene: NA

CDR3aa: CASSIRDEQFF
CDR3nt: TGTGCCAGCAGTATTAGAGATGAGCAGTTCTTC
j_gene: TRBJ2-1
v_gene: TRBV7-2
abundance: many
d_gene: NA

CDR3aa: CASSPPGFTEAFF
CDR3nt: TGTGCCAGCAGCCCCCCAGGTTTCACTGAAGCTTTCTTT
j_gene: TRBJ1-1
v_gene: TRBV7-9
abundance: few
d_gene: NA

CDR3aa: CASRGNLVADIQYF
CDR3nt: TGCGCCAGCAGAGGGAATTTAGTGGCGGACATTCAGTACTTC
j_gene: TRBJ2-4
v_gene: TRBV5-1
abundance: few
d_gene: NA

CDR3aa: CSALPYTDTQYF
CDR3nt: TGCAGTGCTCTGCCCTACACAGATACGCAGTATTTT
j_gene: TRBJ2-3
v_gene: TRBV20-1
abundance: few
d_gene: NA

CDR3aa: CASSLSSGTGELFF
CDR3nt: TGTGCCAGCAGCCTTTCTAGCGGTACCGGGGAGCTGTTTTTT
j_gene: TRBJ2-2
v_gene: TRBV11-2
abundance: NA
d_gene: TRBD2

CDR3aa: CATARDKYGYTF
CDR3nt: TGTGCCACCGCACGGGACAAGTATGGCTACACCTTC
j_gene: TRBJ1-2
v_gene: TRBV19
abundance: NA
d_gene: NA

CDR3aa: CASSYSTLNGYTF
CDR3nt: TGTGCCAGCAGTTACTCAACCCTCAATGGCTACACCTTC
j_gene: TRBJ1-2
v_gene: TRBV6-5
abundance: few
d_gene: NA

CDR3aa: CSARDNSGTGGLEQYF
CDR3nt: TGCAGTGCTAGAGATAATTCTGGGACAGGGGGTCTCGAGCAGTACTTC
j_gene: TRBJ2-7
v_gene: TRBV20-1
abundance: few
d_gene: TRBD1

CDR3aa: CSVGPQETQYF
CDR3nt: TGCAGCGTAGGACCCCAAGAGACCCAGTACTTC
j_gene: TRBJ2-5
v_gene: TRBV29-1
abundance: few
d_gene: NA

CDR3aa: CASSTQAHTGELFF
CDR3nt: TGTGCCAGCAGTACCCAGGCTCACACCGGGGAGCTGTTTTTT
j_gene: TRBJ2-2
v_gene: TRBV27
abundance: few
d_gene: NA

CDR3aa: CASSPRGKRYEQYF
CDR3nt: TGTGCCAGCTCACCACGGGGTAAACGCTACGAGCAGTACTTC
j_gene: TRBJ2-7
v_gene: TRBV18
abundance: NA
d_gene: NA

CDR3aa: CASSKKPGQAYEQYF
CDR3nt: TGTGCCAGCAGCAAAAAACCGGGACAAGCCTACGAGCAGTACTTC
j_gene: TRBJ2-7
v_gene: TRBV21-1
abundance: NA
d_gene: NA

CDR3aa: CASRPGALWNEQFF
CDR3nt: TGTGCCAGCCGCCCCGGGGCCCTATGGAATGAGCAGTTCTTC
j_gene: TRBJ2-1
v_gene: TRBV28
abundance: few
d_gene: NA

CDR3aa: CASSFRDNHPYF
CDR3nt: TGTGCCAGCAGTTTCCGGGACAATCATCCGTACTTC
j_gene: TRBJ2-4
v_gene: TRBV28
abundance: NA
d_gene: NA

CDR3aa: CASSLGQLGPETQYF
CDR3nt: TGCGCCAGCAGCTTGGGACAGTTGGGACCTGAGACCCAGTACTTC
j_gene: TRBJ2-5
v_gene: TRBV5-1
abundance: NA
d_gene: NA

CDR3aa: CASSQGRYTEAFF
CDR3nt: TGTGCCAGCAGCCAGGGCCGATACACTGAAGCTTTCTTT
j_gene: TRBJ1-1
v_gene: TRBV4-1
abundance: few
d_gene: NA

CDR3aa: CASSSRLPETQYF
CDR3nt: TGTGCCAGCAGTTCACGACTGCCTGAAACGCAGTATTTT
j_gene: TRBJ2-3
v_gene: TRBV6-2/TRBV6-3
abundance: few
d_gene: NA

CDR3aa: CATSVGTGARFEGYTF
CDR3nt: TGTGCCACCAGTGTCGGGACAGGGGCCCGTTTTGAAGGCTACACCTTC
j_gene: TRBJ1-2
v_gene: TRBV24-1
abundance: NA
d_gene: TRBD1

CDR3aa: CASSQVQATSPLHF
CDR3nt: TGCGCCAGCAGCCAAGTCCAAGCGACTTCACCCCTCCACTTT
j_gene: TRBJ1-6
v_gene: TRBV4-3
abundance: few
d_gene: NA

CDR3aa: CSASGGVSNQPQHF
CDR3nt: TGCAGTGCTAGTGGGGGGGTTTCAAATCAGCCCCAGCATTTT
j_gene: TRBJ1-5
v_gene: TRBV20-1
abundance: NA
d_gene: NA

CDR3aa: CASSSRQGARSLLHF
CDR3nt: TGTGCCAGCAGTTCGCGACAGGGGGCTCGTTCACTCCTCCACTTT
j_gene: TRBJ1-6
v_gene: TRBV6-2/TRBV6-3
abundance: NA
d_gene: TRBD1

CDR3aa: CASSQDREEFGNQPQHF
CDR3nt: TGCGCCAGCAGCCAAGATCGGGAGGAATTCGGCAATCAGCCCCAGCATTTT
j_gene: TRBJ1-5
v_gene: TRBV4-1
abundance: NA
d_gene: NA

CDR3aa: CASSQGVSEQETQYF
CDR3nt: TGTGCCAGCAGCCAGGGGGTGTCGGAGCAAGAGACCCAGTACTTC
j_gene: TRBJ2-5
v_gene: TRBV11-1
abundance: NA
d_gene: TRBD1

CDR3aa: CAGSNPKQGGNYGYTF
CDR3nt: TGTGCCGGCAGTAACCCGAAACAGGGGGGCAACTATGGCTACACCTTC
j_gene: TRBJ1-2
v_gene: TRBV6-5
abundance: NA
d_gene: TRBD1

CDR3aa: CASSHRGNEKLFF
CDR3nt: TGTGCCAGCAGCCACCGGGGTAATGAAAAACTGTTTTTT
j_gene: TRBJ1-4
v_gene: TRBV9
abundance: many
d_gene: NA

CDR3aa: CASSSSPGANYGYTF
CDR3nt: TGTGCCAGCAGCTCGAGCCCCGGGGCTAACTATGGCTACACCTTC
j_gene: TRBJ1-2
v_gene: TRBV7-6
abundance: NA
d_gene: NA

CDR3aa: CASSLDLYNEQYF
CDR3nt: TGTGCCAGCAGTTTGGACCTTTACAATGAGCAGTACTTC
j_gene: TRBJ2-4
v_gene: TRBV12-3/TRBV12-4
abundance: few
d_gene: NA

CDR3aa: CASSRSQGHEQFF
CDR3nt: TGCGCCAGCAGCCGATCACAGGGCCATGAGCAGTTCTTC
j_gene: TRBJ2-1
v_gene: TRBV5-1
abundance: NA
d_gene: NA

CDR3aa: CASSSGWSSSYNEQFF
CDR3nt: TGTGCCAGCAGCTCCGGATGGTCCAGCTCCTACAATGAGCAGTTCTTC
j_gene: TRBJ2-1
v_gene: TRBV7-6
abundance: NA
d_gene: NA

CDR3aa: CASSLTRITEAFF
CDR3nt: TGTGCCAGCAGCTTAACCCGAATCACTGAAGCTTTCTTT
j_gene: TRBJ1-1
v_gene: TRBV7-3
abundance: many
d_gene: NA

CDR3aa: CASSLVPAGAPHEQYF
CDR3nt: TGTGCTAGCAGCTTAGTCCCAGCGGGGGCCCCCCACGAGCAGTACTTC
j_gene: TRBJ2-7
v_gene: TRBV7-7
abundance: NA
d_gene: TRBD2

CDR3aa: CSVDLRGSDTQYF
CDR3nt: TGCAGCGTGGACCTCAGGGGGTCGGATACGCAGTATTTT
j_gene: TRBJ2-3
v_gene: TRBV29-1
abundance: many
d_gene: TRBD1